These 29 T cell receptor beta chains came from one sample sequenced in a study of HIV-infected patients and healthy controls. All unsorted peripheral T cells were captured because whole blood was used without fractionation. Reverse transcription used 500 to 550 ng RNA and constant-region primers for alpha and beta. Alpha and beta chain libraries were made separately by chain-specific third strand synthesis with multiplexing indices. TCRdb ran MiXCR on the 5' RACE reads and lists one entry per CDR3 protein. The data show thousands of distinct CDR3 sequences, around 8% seen once. Sequencing was performed on blood, taken before antiretroviral therapy. The origin of the receptors is an adult with HIV infection.

This clonotype was detected many times. The chain links TRBV19 to TRBJ2-6; 13 nucleotides align to TRBD2. The CDR3 contains 17 residues. The V gene end was trimmed by 5 bases and the J gene end by 1 base; junction bases not matched to a gene: 2. Germline CDR1 and CDR2: LNHDA and SQIVND (reference sequence). CDR3 amino acids: CASSSGLAGSGANVLTF. The CDR3 DNA reads TGTGCCAGTAGTTCGGGACTAGCGGGATCTGGGGCCAACGTCCTGACTTTC. Variable domain in full (rest from reference TRBV19 and TRBJ2-6): DGGITQSPKYLFRKEGQNVTLSCEQNLNHDAMYWYRQDPGQGLRLIYYSQIVNDFQKGDIAEGYSVSREKKESFPLTVTSAQKNPTAFYLCASSSGLAGSGANVLTFGAGSRLTVL.

In its sample, this clonotype ranks as medium-sized. The chain links TRBV11-2 to TRBJ2-1, with unresolved D. The germline gives CDR1 SGHAT, CDR2 FQNNGV. V was cut by 3 bases and J by 3 bases, with 6 bases left in between. The CDR3 covers 13 residues. Here the CDR3 DNA reads TGTGCCAGCAGCTTGCTAAACTACAATGAGCAGTTCTTC. Protein: CASSLLNYNEQFF.

By its share, this clonotype is medium-sized. The CDR3 here is CARRGGYEQYV. CDR3 bases: TGTGCCAGGAGAGGGGGGTACGAGCAGTACGTC. The chain has TRBV12-3 or TRBV12-4 and TRBJ2-7; D may correspond to TRBD1 or TRBD2 (6 bases each). Trimming took off 9 bases at V and 4 bases at J, with 10 bases between the two ends. The CDR3 spans 11 residues.

In its sample, this clonotype was seen many times. This chain connects TRBV3-1 to TRBJ1-3; D uncertain. Looked up from germline, CDR1 is LGHDT and CDR2 is YNNKEL (reference sequence). V was cut by 3 bases and J by 0 bases, with 6 bases left in between. CDR3 length: 14 residues. In DNA form, the CDR3 reads TGTGCCAGCAGCCACTTACACTCTGGAAACACCATATATTTT. It is translated as CASSHLHSGNTIYF. The complete variable domain, with remaining parts taken from reference TRBV3-1 and TRBJ1-3, reads DTAVSQTPKYLVTQMGNDKSIKCEQNLGHDTMYWYKQDSKKFLKIMFSYNNKELIINETVPNRFSPKSPDKAHLNLHINSLELGDSAVYFCASSHLHSGNTIYFGEGSWLTVV.

Notes on this clonotype: A much larger clone differs from this one at a single base, so this may be a read error. The rearrangement joins TRBV19 to TRBJ2-1; D unclear. The CDR3 is 12 amino acids. V lost 5 bases to trimming and J lost 7 bases, with 9 bases between them. The germline CDR1 and CDR2 sequences are LNHDA and SQIVND (reference sequence). The CDR3 bases are TGTGCCAGTAGTCCCTGGAGTAATGAGCAGTTCTTC. Encoded protein: CASSPWSNEQFF.

This clonotype is judged medium-sized. V and J are TRBV20-1 and TRBJ2-7, with TRBD1 matching 9 bases. V shed 4 bases, J shed 7 bases, and the junction held 5 bases outside the gene matches. Germline V CDR1 and CDR2: DFQATT, SNEGSKA (reference sequence). The CDR3 has 12 amino acids. The CDR3 region is CSAKGTGWEQYV. CDR3 sequence (DNA): TGCAGTGCTAAGGGGACAGGGTGGGAGCAGTACGTC.

In its sample, this clonotype ranks as medium-sized (0.01 to 0.1%). V usage is TRBV27 and J usage is TRBJ2-1; D perhaps matches TRBD2 (6 bases). The CDR3 runs to 16 residues. Per the germline V gene, CDR1 is MNHEY and CDR2 is SMNVEV (reference sequence). With 2 bases removed from V and 4 bases from J, the gap between germline ends came to 15 bases. The CDR3 DNA reads TGTGCCAGCAGTTTAAGTGTCGGGACTCGTTACAATGAGCAGTTCTTC. Its protein product is CASSLSVGTRYNEQFF.

The rearrangement links TRBV6-4 to TRBJ2-3, with TRBD2 identical over 10 bases. CDR1 and CDR2 (germline): MRHNA, SNTAGT. This CDR3 comprises 14 residues. Unmatched junction bases numbered 1, after V lost 3 bases and J lost 4 bases. CDR3 nucleotides: TGTGCCAGCAGTGAGAGCGGGGGGGCAGATACGCAGTATTTT. It translates to CASSESGGADTQYF.

This clonotype was picked up many times. The chain links TRBV4-1 to TRBJ2-3, with 13 bases fitting TRBD2. V trimming: 2 bases; J trimming: 4 bases; junction bases outside the gene matches: 3. The CDR3 loop spans 16 amino acids. The germline gives CDR1 MGHRA, CDR2 YSYEKL. This CDR3 reads CASSQTTSGGADTQYF. The CDR3 DNA sequence: TGCGCCAGCAGCCAAACTACTAGCGGGGGGGCAGATACGCAGTATTTT.

By sample fraction, this clonotype is medium-sized (0.01 to 0.1%). The chain combines TRBV20-1 with TRBJ2-5; D is uncertain. Deletions cut 3 bases from V and 7 bases from J, with 15 bases between. The CDR3 extends over 13 amino acids. The germline V gene encodes CDR1 DFQATT and CDR2 SNEGSKA (reference sequence). The CDR3 nucleotides read TGCAGTGCTAGGTGGGGTTATTCGGGGACCCAGTACTTC. Its translation is CSARWGYSGTQYF.

By frequency in the sample, this clonotype is medium-sized (0.01 to 0.1%). This chain joins TRBV7-2 and TRBJ2-3; TRBD2 aligns across 10 bases. Germline V gene lookup returns CDR1 SGHTA and CDR2 FQGNSA. The CDR3 is 18 amino acids. Unmatched junction bases numbered 15, after V lost 5 bases and J lost 4 bases. The CDR3, as DNA: TGTGCCAGCAGCGAAAGGACCCTTACAGCGGGGGGGCCAGATACGCAGTATTTT. This encodes CASSERTLTAGGPDTQYF.

There are many counts of this clonotype. The gene calls are TRBV5-1 and TRBJ2-1, with 9 bases matching TRBD2. Germline V gives CDR1 SGHRS, CDR2 YFSETQ. This CDR3 comprises 15 residues. V lost 0 bases, J lost 9 bases, and 7 bases stayed unmatched. In nucleotides, the CDR3 is TGCGCCAGCAGCTTGGCTGGCGGGGGGGCTAGTGAGCAGTTCTTC. Protein sequence: CASSLAGGGASEQFF.

The table lists this clonotype with many counts. This chain connects TRBV7-2 to TRBJ2-5; possibly TRBD1 or TRBD2 for D (5 bases each). Germline V CDR1 and CDR2: SGHTA, FQGNSA. V was trimmed by 5 bases and J by 0 bases, leaving 13 bases between them. CDR3 length: 15 amino acids. In DNA, the CDR3 is TGTGCCAGCAGCCCACAGGCCGGGAACCAAGAGACCCAGTACTTC. The encoded protein is CASSPQAGNQETQYF.

This clonotype was recorded at least ten times. J is TRBJ2-2 and V is TRBV12-3 or TRBV12-4, with 7 bases fitting TRBD2. J gave up 0 bases and V 6 bases, and 4 bases lay outside the gene matches. The CDR3 contains 15 residues. CDR3 in amino acids: CASSLGLANTGELFF. The CDR3 DNA reads TGTGCCAGCAGCCTAGGACTAGCGAACACCGGGGAGCTGTTTTTT.

The V and J genes are TRBV19 and TRBJ1-5; TRBD1 is a possible D gene (6 bases). Trimming stripped 6 bases from V and 4 bases from J, with 16 bases between. The CDR3 extends over 15 amino acids. Germline CDR1 and CDR2: LNHDA and SQIVND (reference sequence). CDR3 protein: CASRTDRKTNQPQHF. Written as DNA, the CDR3 is TGTGCCAGTAGGACCGACAGGAAAACAAATCAGCCCCAGCATTTT. Full variable domain (remainder filled in from reference TRBV19 and TRBJ1-5): DGGITQSPKYLFRKEGQNVTLSCEQNLNHDAMYWYRQDPGQGLRLIYYSQIVNDFQKGDIAEGYSVSREKKESFPLTVTSAQKNPTAFYLCASRTDRKTNQPQHFGDGTRLSIL.

The gene calls are TRBV7-6 and TRBJ1-1; D uncertain. Germline V CDR1 and CDR2: SGHVS, FNYEAQ. The CDR3 has 14 residues. Trimming left V 3 bases short and J 3 bases short, with 11 bases between. The CDR3: CASSFLDQDTEAFF. The CDR3 bases are TGTGCCAGCAGCTTTTTAGACCAGGACACTGAAGCTTTCTTT.

This clonotype was observed at least ten times. The gene calls are TRBV7-8 and TRBJ2-1; tentatively, D is TRBD2 (6 bases). Germline V CDR1 and CDR2: SGHVS, FQNEAQ. CDR3 length: 16 amino acids. Trimming pared 5 bases from V and 4 bases from J, leaving 18 bases between. The CDR3 sequence is CASSPRVRGAYNEQFF. The CDR3 bases are TGTGCCAGCAGCCCTCGAGTCCGCGGGGCTTACAATGAGCAGTTCTTC.

Relative to its sample, this clonotype is medium-sized. The chain links TRBV13 to TRBJ2-7; TRBD1 agrees at 8 bases. The germline V gene encodes CDR1 PRHDT and CDR2 FYEKMQ (reference sequence). Trimming took 5 bases from V and 1 from J; bases not matched to a gene: 4. The CDR3 spans 14 residues. The CDR3 DNA reads as TGTGCCAGCAGCACGCGGACAGGGTCCTACGAGCAGTACTTC. Translating it yields CASSTRTGSYEQYF.

The table lists this clonotype with many counts. The V call is TRBV6-1, the J call TRBJ2-1; 10 nucleotides line up with TRBD1. J lost 8 bases, V lost 8 bases, and 6 bases had no gene match. Germline V gene lookup returns CDR1 MNHNS and CDR2 SASEGT. The CDR3 has 13 residues. The CDR3: CASAGTGVDEQFF. DNA of the CDR3: TGTGCCAGCGCCGGGACAGGGGTAGATGAGCAGTTCTTC.

This clonotype was observed many times. The chain links TRBV2 to TRBJ2-2, with a weak D call TRBD1 (6 bases). The CDR3 runs to 17 residues. V dropped 10 bases and J dropped 3 bases, with 24 bases sitting between them. CDR1 is SNHLY and CDR2 is FYNNEI in the germline V gene. CDR3 nucleotide sequence: TGTGCCACGGCCTCGGAACAGGGTTTTCCTGACACCGGGGAGCTGTTTTTT. Encoded protein: CATASEQGFPDTGELFF.

The gene calls are TRBV7-3 and TRBJ2-5, with 10 bases matching TRBD2. The junction had 9 bases not matched to a gene; V was cut back by 6 bases and J by 5 bases. CDR1 and CDR2 from the germline V gene are SGHTA and FQGTGA. CDR3 length: 15 residues. The CDR3 region is CASSQGLAGGETQYF. The CDR3 region has the DNA TGTGCCAGCAGTCAGGGATTAGCGGGGGGTGAGACCCAGTACTTC.

This clonotype came up many times. The chain is built from TRBV7-9 and TRBJ2-7; D not resolved. The germline V gene encodes CDR1 SEHNR and CDR2 FQNEAQ (reference sequence). CDR3 length: 14 amino acids. The V and J ends lost 5 bases and 0 bases respectively, with 11 bases between them. CDR3 loop: CASSADGLSYEQYF. CDR3 nucleotides: TGTGCCAGCAGCGCGGACGGCCTCTCCTACGAGCAGTACTTC.

This clonotype came up many times. This rearrangement joins TRBV13 to TRBJ1-4; maybe TRBD1 (5 bases). This CDR3 region has 14 residues. The V gene lost 3 bases and the J gene lost 8 bases, with 13 bases spanning the gap. From germline, CDR1 is PRHDT and CDR2 FYEKMQ (reference sequence). CDR3 DNA sequence: TGTGCCAGCAGCTTTTTCGAGGGGCGGGAAAAACTGTTTTTT. It codes for CASSFFEGREKLFF.

This clonotype has ten or more counts. This chain joins TRBV12-3 or TRBV12-4 and TRBJ2-1; 10 bases are a match to TRBD1. CDR3 size: 15 residues. The J segment lost 9 bases and the V segment lost 0 bases, leaving 5 bases of the junction unmatched. This CDR3 reads CASSLARQGASEQFF. Here the CDR3 DNA reads TGTGCCAGCAGTTTAGCGCGACAGGGGGCGAGTGAGCAGTTCTTC.

At least ten counts were recorded for this clonotype. V and J are TRBV2 and TRBJ2-6; D is unclear. V shed 4 bases and J shed 0 bases, with 13 bases lying between them. CDR3 length equals 17 residues. Germline assignment: CDR1 SNHLY and CDR2 FYNNEI. Here the CDR3 DNA reads TGTGCCAGCAGTGCGCGCAGATCGAACTCTGGGGCCAACGTCCTGACTTTC. This encodes CASSARRSNSGANVLTF.

There are a few counts of this clonotype. The chain couples TRBV9 to TRBJ1-2; D uncertain. V lost 0 bases, J lost 3 bases, and 9 bases lay in between. Per germline, CDR1 SGDLS and CDR2 YYNGEE. The CDR3 has 14 amino acids. In DNA form, the CDR3 reads TGTGCCAGCAGCGTAGGACTTCTGGACTATGGCTACACCTTC. Amino acid sequence: CASSVGLLDYGYTF.

In its sample, this clonotype is medium-sized. The chain employs TRBV2 and TRBJ1-2; TRBD1 is a possible D gene (6 bases). With 7 bases removed from V and 0 bases from J, the gap between germline ends came to 12 bases. This CDR3 has 14 residues. Germline CDR1 SNHLY, CDR2 FYNNEI. CDR3 loop: CASNTGYSNYGYTF. The CDR3, as DNA: TGTGCCAGCAACACAGGGTACTCTAACTATGGCTACACCTTC.

This clonotype was found many times. The V and J genes are TRBV5-1 and TRBJ2-4, with 9 positions matching TRBD2. This CDR3 is built from 17 residues. Germline lookup yields CDR1 SGHRS and CDR2 YFSETQ. Germline trimming cut 0 bases from V and 5 bases from J; bases unmatched to any gene: 9. The CDR3 nucleotides are TGCGCCAGCAGCTTGGGAGGGGCTAGCGGGACCCAAAACATTCAGTACTTC. This encodes CASSLGGASGTQNIQYF.

The chain couples TRBV29-1 to TRBJ1-1; D uncertain. The CDR3 totals 14 residues. Germline values: CDR1 SQVTM, CDR2 ANQGSEA. The V and J ends lost 4 bases and 4 bases respectively, with 16 bases between them. The CDR3 loop reads CSVGNRLAGTEAFF. The CDR3 DNA is TGCAGCGTTGGTAATCGGCTTGCGGGCACTGAAGCTTTCTTT.